This paragraph reports one T cell receptor (beta chain). What it binds is not known. The data belong to a study of cytomegalovirus exposure and HLA in healthy donors. General study results and limits: The study listed 150 to 200 cytomegalovirus-associated TCR beta chains. Previous analysis showed most TCR beta V segments were productive about 87% or about 30% of the time. It was reported in a later analysis that an Asian-associated ancestry cluster showed fewer N-insertions than the approximately 700-donor mean.

V was pared by 0 bases and J by 0 bases, with 8 bases between. The germline CDR1 and CDR2 sequences are LGHNA and YNFKEQ. The CDR3 totals 15 residues. PCR involved 60 Vbeta and 13 Jbeta primers. Sequenced by immunoSEQ multiplex PCR; TCRdb stores in-frame clones only, minus some. The table has roughly 130,000 clones, 70% to 80% seen once. The chain employs TRBV4-2 and TRBJ1-1; D possibly corresponds to TRBD1 (6 bases). The sample consisted of PBMCs. The receptor was derived from a man aged 18 to 30 in good health and CMV-seronegative. The CDR3 bases are TGTGCCAGCAGCCAAGATGGGACATTGAACACTGAAGCTTTCTTT. Its translation is CASSQDGTLNTEAFF.